These 18 T cell receptor beta chains came from one sample sequenced in a study of blood T cell repertoires in COVID-19. Here immunoSEQ multiplex PCR was the method, and the copy in TCRdb shows in-frame clones only, minus some. The repertoire holds over 200,000 clones, with less than 90% as singletons. Sequenced sample: peripheral blood. The receptors were sampled from a man aged 35 to 55 with active or convalescent COVID-19.

The gene calls are TRBV10-1 and TRBJ1-2; D uncertain. The V end lost 6 bases, the J end lost 3 bases, and 11 bases lay between the germline ends. This CDR3 has 13 amino acids. Germline V lookup: CDR1 WNHNN, CDR2 SYGVQD (reference sequence). The CDR3 spells CASSDDQDYGYTF. As DNA, the CDR3 is TGCGCCAGCAGCGATGACCAGGACTATGGCTACACCTTC.

The CDR3 region has the DNA TGTGCCAGCAGTTTACAGGGCTACGAGCAGTACTTC. Its translation is CASSLQGYEQYF. The rearrangement uses TRBV27 and TRBJ2-7; tentative D call: TRBD1 (5 bases). The CDR3 runs 12 residues. Per the germline V gene, CDR1 is MNHEY and CDR2 is SMNVEV (reference sequence). V lost 2 bases to trimming and J lost 3 bases, with 5 bases between them.

This chain joins TRBV30 and TRBJ1-1, with D maybe TRBD1 (6 bases). Germline-derived CDR1 and CDR2 are GTSNPN and SVGIG (reference sequence). The V and J ends lost 4 bases and 0 bases respectively, with 12 bases between them. There are 14 residues in the CDR3. CDR3 protein: CAWKGDRLNTEAFF. The DNA of the CDR3 is TGTGCCTGGAAGGGGGACCGCTTGAACACTGAAGCTTTCTTT.

This clone was picked up one time. The rearrangement joins TRBV7-2 to TRBJ1-2, with TRBD1 identical over 10 bases. This CDR3 has 15 amino acids. The germline CDR1 and CDR2 sequences are SGHTA and FQGNSA. J lost 6 bases, V lost 2 bases, and 6 bases had no gene match. The CDR3 DNA reads as TGTGCCAGCAGCTTAATGGCCGGGACAGGGGATGGCTACACCTTC. Translated: CASSLMAGTGDGYTF.

This chain links TRBV30 with TRBJ1-1; no firm D call. This CDR3 has 11 amino acids. CDR1 GTSNPN and CDR2 SVGIG come from the germline V gene (reference sequence). Trimming shortened V by 2 bases and J by 8 bases, and 9 bases separated the two germline ends. CDR3 region: CAWSLESEAFF. DNA for the CDR3: TGTGCCTGGAGTTTGGAGTCGGAAGCTTTCTTT.

The chain combines TRBV19 with TRBJ2-7; D call uncertain. The germline V gene has CDR1 LNHDA and CDR2 SQIVND (reference sequence). The CDR3 sequence is 13 residues long. Trimming stripped 3 bases from V and 3 bases from J, with 9 bases between. The CDR3 sequence: CASSIGAFYEQYF. The CDR3 DNA reads as TGTGCCAGTAGTATTGGAGCATTCTACGAGCAGTACTTC.

This rearrangement joins TRBV19 to TRBJ2-1; 7 bases map to TRBD2. Germline lookup yields CDR1 LNHDA and CDR2 SQIVND (reference sequence). With V trimmed by 5 bases and J by 0 bases, 7 bases remained unmatched. This CDR3 has 16 amino acids. In nucleotides, the CDR3 is TGTGCCAGTAGTCCCTCAGCGGGGCGCTCCTACAATGAGCAGTTCTTC. It translates to CASSPSAGRSYNEQFF.

The table lists this clone with a few counts. The genes are TRBV7-2 and TRBJ2-7; possibly TRBD1 for D (6 bases). Per germline, CDR1 SGHTA and CDR2 FQGNSA. V was trimmed by 4 bases and J by 4 bases, leaving 17 bases between them. This CDR3 spans 15 amino acids. CDR3 nucleotides: TGTGCCAGCAGCTCGCCGGGACATCGAACGTACGAGCAGTACTTC. Translating it yields CASSSPGHRTYEQYF.

V and J are TRBV9 and TRBJ1-5, with 7 bases that match TRBD1. The CDR3 is made up of 15 amino acids. The V segment lost 4 bases and the J segment 1 base; nucleotides outside the gene matches: 5. Germline values: CDR1 SGDLS, CDR2 YYNGEE. The CDR3 bases are TGTGCCAGCAGCCCAGGGGGGTACAGCAATCAGCCCCAGCATTTT. Amino acid sequence: CASSPGGYSNQPQHF.

The rearrangement links TRBV9 to TRBJ1-1, with D possibly being TRBD1 (6 bases). CDR1 and CDR2 (germline): SGDLS, YYNGEE. V was trimmed by 0 bases and J by 0 bases, leaving 12 bases between them. The length of the CDR3 is 16 residues. The CDR3 DNA follows: TGTGCCAGCAGCGTAGGCGTGGGACACATGAACACTGAAGCTTTCTTT. Protein sequence: CASSVGVGHMNTEAFF.

This sequence joins TRBV2 and TRBJ2-3; TRBD2 matches 7 bases. After removal of 8 bases from V and 1 base from J, the junction contained 6 bases not matched to a gene. CDR3 length equals 14 residues. CDR1 and CDR2 from the germline V gene are SNHLY and FYNNEI. The CDR3 protein is CASGGTTGTDTQYF. The CDR3 nucleotides read TGTGCCAGCGGTGGGACTACAGGCACAGATACGCAGTATTTT. The full variable domain, rest sourced from reference TRBV2 and TRBJ2-3, is EPEVTQTPSHQVTQMGQEVILRCVPISNHLYFYWYRQILGQKVEFLVSFYNNEISEKSEIFDDQFSVERPDGSNFTLKIRSTKLEDSAMYFCASGGTTGTDTQYFGPGTRLTVL.

The rearrangement uses TRBV27 and TRBJ2-3, with 9 positions matching TRBD2. Germline lookup yields CDR1 MNHEY and CDR2 SMNVEV (reference sequence). The CDR3 runs 15 residues. J was trimmed by 6 bases and V by 2 bases; bases with no gene match: 6. The CDR3 sequence is CASSLAGGLWDTQYF. The CDR3 DNA is TGTGCCAGCAGTTTAGCGGGGGGGCTTTGGGATACGCAGTATTTT.

The chain links TRBV5-1 to TRBJ2-3; 9 bases match TRBD1. Germline V CDR1 and CDR2: SGHRS, YFSETQ. The CDR3 sequence is 19 residues long. J was trimmed by 4 bases and V by 0 bases; bases with no gene match: 15. This chain's CDR3 is CASSLAVIRTGGEADTQYF. The CDR3 region has the DNA TGCGCCAGCAGCTTGGCCGTAATCAGAACAGGGGGCGAGGCAGATACGCAGTATTTT.

This chain connects TRBV5-4 to TRBJ2-2; TRBD1 matches at 9 bases. Germline values: CDR1 SGHNT, CDR2 YYREEE (reference sequence). V lost 4 bases, J lost 1 base, and 5 bases stayed unmatched. The CDR3 covers 16 residues. CDR3 coding DNA: TGTGCCAGCAGCCCTCACAGGGGGCAGAACACCGGGGAGCTGTTTTTT. Translation: CASSPHRGQNTGELFF.

The gene calls are TRBV12-3 or TRBV12-4 and TRBJ1-2; D is ambiguous. Trimming took off 6 bases at V and 11 bases at J, with 16 bases between the two ends. The CDR3 is made up of 12 amino acids. The CDR3 sequence is CASSLGRSRYTF. CDR3 bases: TGTGCCAGCAGCCTAGGTCGGTCTAGGTACACCTTC.

The sample holds one count of this clone. The V call is TRBV29-1, the J call TRBJ2-7, with TRBD2 matching 7 bases. Unmatched junction bases numbered 0, after V lost 4 bases and J lost 3 bases. This CDR3 comprises 11 residues. Per germline, CDR1 SQVTM and CDR2 ANQGSEA. The CDR3 DNA follows: TGCAGCGTTGGGGAGGGCTACGAGCAGTACTTC. Amino acids: CSVGEGYEQYF.

V is TRBV18 and J is TRBJ2-7; maybe TRBD1 (5 bases). V was clipped by 2 bases and J by 7 bases, with 9 bases between them. This CDR3 spans 12 amino acids. The germline V gene has CDR1 KGHSH and CDR2 LQKENI. This CDR3 is CASSPSSGEQYF. In DNA form, the CDR3 reads TGTGCCAGCTCACCATCTTCAGGGGAGCAGTACTTC.

The chain links TRBV3-1 (or the pseudogene TRBV3-2) to TRBJ2-7; weak D call: TRBD2 (5 bases). V was pared by 4 bases and J by 6 bases, with 10 bases between. The CDR3 extends over 12 amino acids. In germline, CDR1 is LGHDT, CDR2 YNNKEL (reference sequence). CDR3 nucleotide sequence: TGTGCCAGCAGCCCGAGTGCGGGCGAGCAGTACTTC. Its translation: CASSPSAGEQYF.